This is a list of T cell receptor beta chains from one sample in a study of T cell responses to AZD1222 COVID-19 vaccine. The repertoire was sequenced with immunoSEQ multiplex PCR; TCRdb's copy has only in-frame clones and lacks some. The sample yields some 170,000 clones, about 91% seen once. Sequenced here: peripheral blood, sampled on day 0 of MenACWY control vaccination. All receptors come from an adult in good health. CDR3s include the opening cysteine and the closing phenylalanine or tryptophan. A D gene is named only where the DNA matches it firmly. Expanded clones get a size class; other rows say once, few or many, or leave the size out.

d_gene	abundance	len	j_gene	v_gene	CDR3nt	CDR3aa
NA	NA	13	TRBJ1-1	TRBV30	TGTGCCTGGAGTCGGGACGCCCTCACTGAAGCTTTCTTT	CAWSRDALTEAFF
NA	NA	13	TRBJ1-4	TRBV2	TGTGCCAGCCGCAGGACAGAAAATGAAAAACTGTTTTTT	CASRRTENEKLFF
NA	NA	17	TRBJ1-3	TRBV28	TGTGCCAGCAGTTTAGTTGGCAGGGGAAGCTCTGGAAACACCATATATTTT	CASSLVGRGSSGNTIYF
NA	NA	14	TRBJ1-6	TRBV27	TGTGCCAGCAGACCGGGACACTATAATTCACCCCTCCACTTT	CASRPGHYNSPLHF
NA	NA	15	TRBJ1-1	TRBV27	TGTGCCAGCAGTCCCAGGCCAGAGTGGAACACTGAAGCTTTCTTT	CASSPRPEWNTEAFF
NA	NA	15	TRBJ2-1	TRBV7-3	TGTGCCAGCAGCTTCCCCCTGGGACGTGGCAATGAGCAGTTCTTC	CASSFPLGRGNEQFF
TRBD2	NA	14	TRBJ2-1	TRBV7-3	TGTGCCAGCACGGCGAGCGGGAGGCCCGATGAGCAGTTCTTC	CASTASGRPDEQFF
NA	NA	14	TRBJ1-5	TRBV28	TGTGCCAGCAGCACCATAGGTAGCAATCAGCCCCAGCATTTT	CASSTIGSNQPQHF
NA	NA	13	TRBJ1-2	TRBV7-9	TGTGCCAGCAGCCCACAGGGATCCTATGGCTACACCTTC	CASSPQGSYGYTF
TRBD2	NA	16	TRBJ2-3	TRBV11-2	TGTGCCACCTGCCTCGGGGCTAGCGGGGGACCAGATACGCAGTATTTT	CATCLGASGGPDTQYF
NA	NA	11	TRBJ1-2	TRBV30	TGTGCCTGGACTACAGGTGGAGGCTACACCTTC	CAWTTGGGYTF
NA	NA	15	TRBJ1-5	TRBV27	TGTGCCAGCAGTTTATCCCGGGGGGACAATCAGCCCCAGCATTTT	CASSLSRGDNQPQHF
TRBD1	NA	13	TRBJ1-2	TRBV12-3/TRBV12-4	TGTGCCAGCAGTACTCAGGGGGGCTATGGCTACACCTTC	CASSTQGGYGYTF
NA	NA	14	TRBJ1-1	TRBV4-1	TGCGCCAGCAGCCAACCGATTCTGAACACTGAAGCTTTCTTT	CASSQPILNTEAFF
TRBD1	NA	11	TRBJ1-5	TRBV7-9	TGTGCCAGCAGCCAGGGACAGGACCAGCATTTT	CASSQGQDQHF
NA	NA	14	TRBJ2-2	TRBV9	TGTGCCAGCAGACGGACAGCGAACACCGGGGAGCTGTTTTTT	CASRRTANTGELFF
TRBD1	few	15	TRBJ2-7	TRBV7-6	TGTGCCAGCAGCCTGGCGGGACAGGGCCCCTACGAGCAGTACTTC	CASSLAGQGPYEQYF
TRBD1	NA	16	TRBJ2-1	TRBV5-5	TGTGCCAGCAGCCCCCGGACAGGCGATGGGGGCCCTGAGCAGTTCTTC	CASSPRTGDGGPEQFF
NA	NA	13	TRBJ1-1	TRBV19	TGTGCCAGTAGTATGGTTCGGGGGGGTGAAGCTTTCTTT	CASSMVRGGEAFF
TRBD1	NA	12	TRBJ1-5	TRBV19	TGTGCCAGTAGGTCAGGGGGTGGGCCCCAGCATTTT	CASRSGGGPQHF
NA	NA	12	TRBJ2-2	TRBV6-5	TGTGCCAGCAGTTCCAACACCGGGGAGCTGTTTTTT	CASSSNTGELFF
NA	NA	16	TRBJ1-6	TRBV7-8	TGTGCCAGCAGCTTAGCACGGGGCCTCGGCGGTTCACCCCTCCACTTT	CASSLARGLGGSPLHF